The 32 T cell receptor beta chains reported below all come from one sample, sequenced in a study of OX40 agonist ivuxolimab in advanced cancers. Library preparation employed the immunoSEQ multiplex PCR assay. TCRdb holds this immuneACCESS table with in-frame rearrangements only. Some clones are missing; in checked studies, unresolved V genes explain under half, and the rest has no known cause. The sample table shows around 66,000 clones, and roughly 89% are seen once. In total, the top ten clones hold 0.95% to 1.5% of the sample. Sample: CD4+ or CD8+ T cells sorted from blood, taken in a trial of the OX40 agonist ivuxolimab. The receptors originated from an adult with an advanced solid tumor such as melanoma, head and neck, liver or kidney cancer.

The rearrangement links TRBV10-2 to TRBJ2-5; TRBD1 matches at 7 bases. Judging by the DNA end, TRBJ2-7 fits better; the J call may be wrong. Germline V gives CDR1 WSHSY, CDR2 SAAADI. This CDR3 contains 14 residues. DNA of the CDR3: TGCGCCAGCAGCCCCCCGAGCAGGGGGACCGAGCAGTACTTC. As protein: CASSPPSRGTEQYF.

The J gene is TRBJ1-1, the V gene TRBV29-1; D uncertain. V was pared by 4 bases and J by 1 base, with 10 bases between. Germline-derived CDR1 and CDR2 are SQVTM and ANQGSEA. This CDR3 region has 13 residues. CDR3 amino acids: CSVVVTENTEAFF. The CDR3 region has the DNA TGCAGCGTTGTGGTTACCGAGAACACTGAAGCTTTCTTT.

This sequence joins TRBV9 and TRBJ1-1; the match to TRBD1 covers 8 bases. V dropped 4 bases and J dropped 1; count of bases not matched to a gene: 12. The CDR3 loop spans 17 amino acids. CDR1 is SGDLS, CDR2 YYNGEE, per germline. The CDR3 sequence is CASSSGGGTGKNTEAFF. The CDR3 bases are TGTGCCAGCAGCTCCGGGGGGGGGACAGGTAAGAACACTGAAGCTTTCTTT.

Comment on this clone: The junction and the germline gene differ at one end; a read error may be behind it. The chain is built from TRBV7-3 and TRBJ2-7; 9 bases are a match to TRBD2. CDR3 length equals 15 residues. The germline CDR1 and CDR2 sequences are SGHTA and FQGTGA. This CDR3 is CASSLTDSGGYEQYF. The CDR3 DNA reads TGTGCCAGCAGCCTAACTGATAGCGGGGGCTACGAGCAGTACTTC.

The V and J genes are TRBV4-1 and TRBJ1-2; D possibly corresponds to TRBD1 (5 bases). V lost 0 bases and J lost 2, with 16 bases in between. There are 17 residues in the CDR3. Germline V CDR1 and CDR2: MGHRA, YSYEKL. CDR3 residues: CASSQEVGDARNYGYTF. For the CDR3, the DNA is TGCGCCAGCAGCCAAGAAGTTGGGGACGCCCGCAACTATGGCTACACCTTC.

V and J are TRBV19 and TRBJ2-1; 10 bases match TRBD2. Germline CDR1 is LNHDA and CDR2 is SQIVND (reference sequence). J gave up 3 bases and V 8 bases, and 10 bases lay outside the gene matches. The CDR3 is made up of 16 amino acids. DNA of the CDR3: TGTGCCAGTTCCTCCAAAGCGGGAGGGAACTACAATGAGCAGTTCTTC. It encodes CASSSKAGGNYNEQFF.

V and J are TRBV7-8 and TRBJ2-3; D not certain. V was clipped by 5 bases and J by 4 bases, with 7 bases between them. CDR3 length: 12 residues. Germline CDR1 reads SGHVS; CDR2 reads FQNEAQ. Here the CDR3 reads CASSPGPDTQYF. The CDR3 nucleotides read TGTGCCAGCAGCCCCGGACCAGATACGCAGTATTTT.

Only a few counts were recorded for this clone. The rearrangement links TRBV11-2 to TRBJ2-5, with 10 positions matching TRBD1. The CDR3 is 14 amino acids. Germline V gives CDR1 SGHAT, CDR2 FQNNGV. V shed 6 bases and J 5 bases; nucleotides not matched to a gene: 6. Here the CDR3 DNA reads TGTGCCAGCAGTTCGGGACAGGGGCGGGAGACCCAGTACTTC. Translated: CASSSGQGRETQYF.

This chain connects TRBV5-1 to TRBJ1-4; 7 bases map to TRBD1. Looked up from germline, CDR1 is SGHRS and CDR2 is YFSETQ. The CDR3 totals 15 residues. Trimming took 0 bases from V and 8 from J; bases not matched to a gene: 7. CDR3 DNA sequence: TGCGCCAGCAGCTTGGGAGGGGGCGGAGGCGAAAAACTGTTTTTT. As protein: CASSLGGGGGEKLFF.

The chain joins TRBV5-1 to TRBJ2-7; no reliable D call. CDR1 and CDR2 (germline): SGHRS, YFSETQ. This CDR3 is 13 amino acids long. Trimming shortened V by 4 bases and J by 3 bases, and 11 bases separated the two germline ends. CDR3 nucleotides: TGCGCCAGCAGCGAGAGTCCCCGCTACGAGCAGTACTTC. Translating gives CASSESPRYEQYF. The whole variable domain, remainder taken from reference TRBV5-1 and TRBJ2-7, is KAGVTQTPRYLIKTRGQQVTLSCSPISGHRSVSWYQQTPGQGLQFLFEYFSETQRNKGNFPGRFSGRQFSNSRSEMNVSTLELGDSALYLCASSESPRYEQYFGPGTRLTVT.

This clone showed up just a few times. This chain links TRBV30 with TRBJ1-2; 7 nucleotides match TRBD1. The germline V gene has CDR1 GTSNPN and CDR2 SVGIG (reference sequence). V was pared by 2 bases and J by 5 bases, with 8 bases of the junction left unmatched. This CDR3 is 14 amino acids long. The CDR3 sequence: CAWSPDRVGYGYTF. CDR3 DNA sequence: TGTGCCTGGAGTCCCGACAGGGTGGGGTATGGCTACACCTTC. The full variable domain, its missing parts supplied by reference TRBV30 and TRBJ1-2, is SQTIHQWPATLVQPVGSPLSLECTVEGTSNPNLYWYRQAAGRGLQLLFYSVGIGQISSEVPQNLSASRPQDRQFILSSKKLLLSDSGFYLCAWSPDRVGYGYTFGSGTRLTVV.

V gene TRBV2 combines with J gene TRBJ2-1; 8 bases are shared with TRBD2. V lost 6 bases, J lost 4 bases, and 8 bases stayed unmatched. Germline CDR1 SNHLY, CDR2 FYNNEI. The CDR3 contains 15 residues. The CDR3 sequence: CASSFETSVYNEQFF. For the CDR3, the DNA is TGTGCCAGCAGCTTCGAGACTAGCGTTTACAATGAGCAGTTCTTC. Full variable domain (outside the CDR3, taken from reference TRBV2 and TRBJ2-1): EPEVTQTPSHQVTQMGQEVILRCVPISNHLYFYWYRQILGQKVEFLVSFYNNEISEKSEIFDDQFSVERPDGSNFTLKIRSTKLEDSAMYFCASSFETSVYNEQFFGPGTRLTVL.

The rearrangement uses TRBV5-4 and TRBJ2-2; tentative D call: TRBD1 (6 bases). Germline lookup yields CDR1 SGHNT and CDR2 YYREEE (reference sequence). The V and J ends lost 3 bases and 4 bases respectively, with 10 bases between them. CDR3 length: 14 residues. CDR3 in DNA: TGTGCCAGCAGCTCTCAGGGGAGCACCGGGGAGCTGTTTTTT. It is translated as CASSSQGSTGELFF.

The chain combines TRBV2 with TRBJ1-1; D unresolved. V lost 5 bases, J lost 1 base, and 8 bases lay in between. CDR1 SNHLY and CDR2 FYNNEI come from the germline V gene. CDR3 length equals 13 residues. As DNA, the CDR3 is TGTGCCAGCAGTCGCGGAGAGAACACTGAAGCTTTCTTT. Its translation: CASSRGENTEAFF.

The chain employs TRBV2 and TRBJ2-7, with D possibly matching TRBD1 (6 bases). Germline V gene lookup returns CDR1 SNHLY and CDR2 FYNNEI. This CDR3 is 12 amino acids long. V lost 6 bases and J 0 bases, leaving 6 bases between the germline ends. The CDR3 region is CASRGGSYEQYF. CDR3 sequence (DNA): TGTGCCAGCAGAGGGGGCTCCTACGAGCAGTACTTC.

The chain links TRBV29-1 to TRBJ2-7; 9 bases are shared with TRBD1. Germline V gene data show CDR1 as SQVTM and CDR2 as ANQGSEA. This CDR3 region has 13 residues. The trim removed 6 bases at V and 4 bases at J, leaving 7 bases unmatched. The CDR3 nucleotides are TGCAGCGTCGCCGGGACAGGGCGGTACGAGCAGTACTTC. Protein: CSVAGTGRYEQYF.

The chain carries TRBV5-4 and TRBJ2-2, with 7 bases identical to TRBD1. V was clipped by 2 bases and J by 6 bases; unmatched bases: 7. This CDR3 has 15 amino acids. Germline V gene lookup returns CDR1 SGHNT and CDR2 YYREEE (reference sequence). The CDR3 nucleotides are TGTGCCAGCAGCTTAGACGAGACAGGGTCCGGGGAGCTGTTTTTT. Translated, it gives CASSLDETGSGELFF. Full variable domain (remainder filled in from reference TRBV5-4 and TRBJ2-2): ETGVTQSPTHLIKTRGQQVTLRCSSQSGHNTVSWYQQALGQGPQFIFQYYREEENGRGNFPPRFSGLQFPNYSSELNVNALELDDSALYLCASSLDETGSGELFFGEGSRLTVL.

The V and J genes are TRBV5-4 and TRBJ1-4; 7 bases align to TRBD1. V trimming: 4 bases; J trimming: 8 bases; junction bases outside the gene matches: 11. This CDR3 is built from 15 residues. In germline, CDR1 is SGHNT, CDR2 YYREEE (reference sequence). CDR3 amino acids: CASSTGTALKEKLFF. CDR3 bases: TGTGCCAGCAGCACGGGGACAGCGCTAAAGGAAAAACTGTTTTTT. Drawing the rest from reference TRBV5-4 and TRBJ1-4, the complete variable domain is ETGVTQSPTHLIKTRGQQVTLRCSSQSGHNTVSWYQQALGQGPQFIFQYYREEENGRGNFPPRFSGLQFPNYSSELNVNALELDDSALYLCASSTGTALKEKLFFGSGTQLSVL.

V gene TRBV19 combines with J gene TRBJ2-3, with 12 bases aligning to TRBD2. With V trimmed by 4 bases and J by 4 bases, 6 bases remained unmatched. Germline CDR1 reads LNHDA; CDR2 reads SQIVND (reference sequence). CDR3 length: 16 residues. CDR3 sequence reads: CASSTRLAGDPDTQYF. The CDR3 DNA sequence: TGTGCCAGTAGTACCCGACTAGCGGGAGATCCAGATACGCAGTATTTT.

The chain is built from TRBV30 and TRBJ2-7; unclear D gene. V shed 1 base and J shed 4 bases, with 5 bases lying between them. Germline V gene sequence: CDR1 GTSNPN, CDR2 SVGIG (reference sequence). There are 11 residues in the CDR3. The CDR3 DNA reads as TGTGCCTGGAGTGGACGATACGAGCAGTACTTC. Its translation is CAWSGRYEQYF.

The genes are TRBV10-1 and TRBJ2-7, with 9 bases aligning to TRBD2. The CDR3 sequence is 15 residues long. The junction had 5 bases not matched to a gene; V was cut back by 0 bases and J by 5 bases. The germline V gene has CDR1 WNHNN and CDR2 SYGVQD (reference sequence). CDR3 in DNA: TGCGCCAGCAGTGAGTCCAGCGGGAGGTTGGACGAGCAGTACTTC. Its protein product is CASSESSGRLDEQYF.

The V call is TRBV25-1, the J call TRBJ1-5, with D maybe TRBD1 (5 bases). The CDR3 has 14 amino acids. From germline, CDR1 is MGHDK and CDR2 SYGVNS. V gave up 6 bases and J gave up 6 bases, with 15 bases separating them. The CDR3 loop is CASRGGGIGQPQHF. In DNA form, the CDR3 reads TGTGCCAGCAGAGGCGGGGGAATTGGTCAGCCCCAGCATTTT.

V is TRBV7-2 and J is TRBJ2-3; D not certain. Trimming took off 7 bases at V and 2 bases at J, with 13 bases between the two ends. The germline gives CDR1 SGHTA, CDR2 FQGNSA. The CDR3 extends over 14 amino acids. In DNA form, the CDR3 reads TGTGCCAGCACCCCTTACCAAACCACAGATACGCAGTATTTT. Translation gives CASTPYQTTDTQYF.

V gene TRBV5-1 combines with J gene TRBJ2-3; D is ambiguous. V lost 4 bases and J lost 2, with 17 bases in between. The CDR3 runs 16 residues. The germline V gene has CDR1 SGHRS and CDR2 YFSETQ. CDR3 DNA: TGCGCCAGCAGCCCTCTTGGCGAGATCCCCACAGATACGCAGTATTTT. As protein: CASSPLGEIPTDTQYF.

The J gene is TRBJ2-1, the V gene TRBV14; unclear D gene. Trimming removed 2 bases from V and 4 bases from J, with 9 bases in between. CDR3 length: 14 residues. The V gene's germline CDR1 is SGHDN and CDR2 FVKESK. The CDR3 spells CASSQNSVYNEQFF. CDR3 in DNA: TGTGCCAGCAGCCAAAACAGCGTTTACAATGAGCAGTTCTTC.

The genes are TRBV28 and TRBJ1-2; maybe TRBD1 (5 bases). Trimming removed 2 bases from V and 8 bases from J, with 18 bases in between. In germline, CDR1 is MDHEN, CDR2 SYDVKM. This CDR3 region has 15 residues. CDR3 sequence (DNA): TGTGCCAGCAGTTTAATAGGGGAGGTGTATCGCGGCTACACCTTC. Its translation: CASSLIGEVYRGYTF.

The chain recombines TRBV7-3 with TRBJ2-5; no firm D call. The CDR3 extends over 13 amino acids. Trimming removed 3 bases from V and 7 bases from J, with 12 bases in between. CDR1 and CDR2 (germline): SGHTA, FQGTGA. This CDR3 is CASSFSATGTQYF. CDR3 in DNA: TGTGCCAGCAGCTTTTCGGCTACGGGGACCCAGTACTTC.

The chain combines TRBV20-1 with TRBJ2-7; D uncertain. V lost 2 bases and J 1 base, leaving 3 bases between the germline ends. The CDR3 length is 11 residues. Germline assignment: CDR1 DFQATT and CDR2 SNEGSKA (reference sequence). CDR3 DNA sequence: TGCAGTGCTAGACAATCCTACGAGCAGTACTTC. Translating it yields CSARQSYEQYF.

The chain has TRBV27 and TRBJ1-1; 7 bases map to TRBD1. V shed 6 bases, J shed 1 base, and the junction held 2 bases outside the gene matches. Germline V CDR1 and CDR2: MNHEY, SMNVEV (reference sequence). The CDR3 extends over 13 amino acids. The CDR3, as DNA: TGTGCCAGCAGGGGGACAGCGAACACTGAAGCTTTCTTT. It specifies CASRGTANTEAFF.

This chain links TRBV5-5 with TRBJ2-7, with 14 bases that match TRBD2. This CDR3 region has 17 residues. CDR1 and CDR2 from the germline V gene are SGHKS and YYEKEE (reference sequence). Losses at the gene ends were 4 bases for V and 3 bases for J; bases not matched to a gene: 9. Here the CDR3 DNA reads TGTGCCAGCAGCCAGGGACTAGCGGGAGCGGGGATCTACGAGCAGTACTTC. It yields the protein CASSQGLAGAGIYEQYF. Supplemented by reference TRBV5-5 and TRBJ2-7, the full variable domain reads DAGVTQSPTHLIKTRGQQVTLRCSPISGHKSVSWYQQVLGQGPQFIFQYYEKEERGRGNFPDRFSARQFPNYSSELNVNALLLGDSALYLCASSQGLAGAGIYEQYFGPGTRLTVT.

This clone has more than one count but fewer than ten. DNA of the CDR3: TGTGCCAGCTCACCACGGGACAGTTTCAATCAGCCCCAGCATTTT. Encoded protein: CASSPRDSFNQPQHF. The rearrangement joins TRBV18 to TRBJ1-5, with 7 bases aligning to TRBD1. Germline CDR1 reads KGHSH; CDR2 reads LQKENI. This CDR3 contains 15 residues. The V gene end was trimmed by 1 base and the J gene end by 3 bases; junction bases not matched to a gene: 3.

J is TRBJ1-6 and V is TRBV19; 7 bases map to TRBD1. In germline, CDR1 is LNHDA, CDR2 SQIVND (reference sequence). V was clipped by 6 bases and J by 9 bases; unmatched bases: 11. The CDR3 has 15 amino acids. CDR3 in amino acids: CASSQSTGIVSPLHF. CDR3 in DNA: TGTGCCAGTAGCCAATCGACAGGGATTGTTTCACCCCTCCACTTT.